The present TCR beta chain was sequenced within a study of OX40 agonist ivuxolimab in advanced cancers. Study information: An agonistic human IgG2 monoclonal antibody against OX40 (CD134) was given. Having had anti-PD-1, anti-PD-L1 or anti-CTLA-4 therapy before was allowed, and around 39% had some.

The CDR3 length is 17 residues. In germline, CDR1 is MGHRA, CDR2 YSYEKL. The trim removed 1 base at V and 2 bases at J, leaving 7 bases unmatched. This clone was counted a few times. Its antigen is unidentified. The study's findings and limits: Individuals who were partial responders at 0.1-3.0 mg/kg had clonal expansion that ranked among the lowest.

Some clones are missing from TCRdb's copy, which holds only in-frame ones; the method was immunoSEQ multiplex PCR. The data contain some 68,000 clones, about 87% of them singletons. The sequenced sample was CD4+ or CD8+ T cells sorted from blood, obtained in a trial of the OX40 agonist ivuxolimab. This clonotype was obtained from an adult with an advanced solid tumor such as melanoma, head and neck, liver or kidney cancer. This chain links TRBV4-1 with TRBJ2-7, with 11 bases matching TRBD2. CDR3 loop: CASSQAVRTSGPYEQYF. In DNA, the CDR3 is TGCGCCAGCAGCCAAGCTGTCAGGACTAGCGGGCCCTACGAGCAGTACTTC.